The clone carrying this TCR beta chain was recorded a few times. Its antigen is unidentified. The study isolated at least 6.5 million PBMCs from each sample. V shed 1 base, J shed 3 bases, and the junction held 7 bases outside the gene matches. The CDR3 has 15 amino acids. Germline V gene data show CDR1 as DFQATT and CDR2 as SNEGSKA (reference sequence). The data derive from a study of blood T cells in healthy people across ages. Whole-study results and caveats: Unknown CMV status may confound age-related changes in expanded clones.

A sample-barcoded 5' primer and a J-beta primer mix were used in a second PCR of roughly 7 to 12 cycles. TCRdb re-called the 5' RACE reads through MiXCR, storing one row per CDR3 protein. The sample lists 550,000 to 700,000 distinct CDR3 sequences, approximately 30% occurring once. The specimen was blood. The chain recombines TRBV20-1 with TRBJ1-1; TRBD1 aligns across 8 bases. The receptor was isolated from a woman in her 70s in good health. As DNA, the CDR3 is TGCAGTGCTAGAGGGCAGGGGGCGTCGGACACTGAAGCTTTCTTT. It encodes CSARGQGASDTEAFF.